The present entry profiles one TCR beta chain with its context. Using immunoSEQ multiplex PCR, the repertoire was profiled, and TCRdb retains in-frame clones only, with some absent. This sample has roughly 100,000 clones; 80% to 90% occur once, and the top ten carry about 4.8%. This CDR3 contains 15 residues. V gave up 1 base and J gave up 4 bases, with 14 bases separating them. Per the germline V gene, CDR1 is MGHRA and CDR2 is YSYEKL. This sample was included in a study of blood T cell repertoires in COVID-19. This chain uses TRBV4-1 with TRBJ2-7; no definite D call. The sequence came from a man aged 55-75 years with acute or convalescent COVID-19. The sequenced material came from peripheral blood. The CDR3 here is CASSQVAASGYEQYF. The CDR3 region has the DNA TGCGCCAGCAGCCAAGTTGCGGCTAGTGGGTACGAGCAGTACTTC.